A selection of T cell receptor beta chains follows, all from one sample in a study of CD4 T cells in relation to SARS-CoV-2 and coronaviruses. The protocol was immunoSEQ multiplex PCR, while the TCRdb copy is restricted to in-frame clones and leaves out a portion. The sample lists 37,000 or so clones, under 90% occurring once. Their cognate antigens are unknown. Sequenced input: naive CD4+ T cells from PBMCs, cultured in vitro. These receptors all come from an adult with COVID-19. Both conserved end residues are part of each CDR3. A D gene is named only where the DNA matches it firmly.

>TRBV19|.|TRBJ2-7
CASSNWTGIYEQYF
>TRBV5-1|.|TRBJ2-5
CASSLYRKETQYF
>TRBV7-2|.|TRBJ2-7
CASSSGPGSAYEQYF
>TRBV12-3/TRBV12-4|.|TRBJ1-4
CASSLVEKLFF
>TRBV19|.|TRBJ1-5
CASRQDGGNQPQHF
>TRBV5-1|TRBD2|TRBJ2-2
CASSASGTSYIGELFF
>TRBV2|TRBD2|TRBJ2-3
CASSEIVSGSSSDTQYF
>TRBV13|.|TRBJ2-3
CASSLYAGDTQYF
>TRBV9|.|TRBJ1-1
CASSTHPNTEAFF
>TRBV19|.|TRBJ2-6
CASSDHPIPGANVLTF
>TRBV12-3/TRBV12-4|.|TRBJ2-1
CASTAPGHNEQFF
>TRBV3-1/TRBV3-2|.|TRBJ1-1
CASSQDTGNTEAFF
>TRBV5-6|.|TRBJ1-2
CASSLGQLSYGYTF
>TRBV3-1/TRBV3-2|.|TRBJ2-6
CASSQAYGANVLTF
>TRBV6-1|.|TRBJ1-6
CASSEGTSNSPLHF
>TRBV18|.|TRBJ2-2
CASSLEGGNTGELFF
>TRBV6-5|TRBD1|TRBJ1-2
CASSTGAINYGYTF
>TRBV7-8|.|TRBJ1-1
CASSYMNTEAFF
>TRBV30|.|TRBJ1-5
CAWSVNVNSNQPQHF
>TRBV5-1|TRBD2|TRBJ2-7
CASSLIAGGPGEQYF
>TRBV7-8|.|TRBJ2-4
CASGSPTKNIQYF
>TRBV14|.|TRBJ2-2
CASSQGVNTGELFF
>TRBV28|.|TRBJ1-4
CASSPVATNEKLFF
>TRBV5-4|.|TRBJ1-2
CASSWDTGTDGYTF
>TRBV29-1|TRBD1|TRBJ2-6
CSVSGDRGTSGANVLTF
>TRBV2|TRBD1|TRBJ1-3
CASRQGTAGNTIYF
>TRBV7-9|.|TRBJ1-6
CASSLNQGNSPLHF
>TRBV2|.|TRBJ2-1
CASRETWETYNEQFF
>TRBV5-1|TRBD1|TRBJ2-2
CASSQRQGVGELFF
>TRBV13|.|TRBJ2-2
CASSLRAGELFF
>TRBV5-1|TRBD2|TRBJ2-2
CASSLIWTRDTGELFF
>TRBV6-2/TRBV6-3|TRBD2|TRBJ2-5
CASSSLAVRETQYF
>TRBV29-1|.|TRBJ2-1
CSVEDVGSSYNEQFF
>TRBV3-1/TRBV3-2|.|TRBJ2-1
CASSHPVTPYNEQFF
>TRBV28|.|TRBJ2-3
CASIPTGDVQYF
>TRBV6-5|.|TRBJ2-3
CASSRGTTDTQYF
>TRBV7-2|TRBD2|TRBJ2-1
CASSLDGLAGNEQFF
>TRBV28|TRBD2|TRBJ2-5
CASSFGTSGIKETQYF
>TRBV5-6|.|TRBJ2-3
CASSESLPADTQYF
>TRBV6-5|TRBD1|TRBJ1-2
CASNPGQGAYGYTF
>TRBV28|.|TRBJ2-2
CASCDWRNTGELFF
>TRBV2|.|TRBJ2-7
CASSETGSSSYEQYF
>TRBV28|.|TRBJ1-1
CASSQGLNTEAFF
>TRBV5-6|.|TRBJ2-2
CASSLTGRNTGELFF
>TRBV11-2|TRBD2|TRBJ2-7
CASSSGTSGRARVYEQYF
>TRBV28|.|TRBJ2-2
CASSLGKGHKNTGELFF